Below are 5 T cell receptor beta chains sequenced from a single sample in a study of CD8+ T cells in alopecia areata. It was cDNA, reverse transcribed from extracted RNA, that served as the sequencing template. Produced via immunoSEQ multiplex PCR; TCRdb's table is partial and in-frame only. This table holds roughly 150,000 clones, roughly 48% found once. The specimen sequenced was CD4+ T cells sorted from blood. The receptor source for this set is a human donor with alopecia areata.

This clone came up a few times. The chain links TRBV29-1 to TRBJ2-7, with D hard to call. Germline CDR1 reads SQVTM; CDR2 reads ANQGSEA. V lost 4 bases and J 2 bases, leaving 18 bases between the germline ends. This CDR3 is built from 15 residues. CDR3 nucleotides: TGCAGCGTTGCTTTCTCCAGGTTGAATCCCTACGAGCAGTACTTC. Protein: CSVAFSRLNPYEQYF.

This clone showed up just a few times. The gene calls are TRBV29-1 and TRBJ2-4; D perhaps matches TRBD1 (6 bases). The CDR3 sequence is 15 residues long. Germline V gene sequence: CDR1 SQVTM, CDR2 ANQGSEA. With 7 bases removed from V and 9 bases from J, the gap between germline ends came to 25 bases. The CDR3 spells CSAQPVEGGFSIQYF. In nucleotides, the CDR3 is TGCAGCGCCCAGCCGGTTGAAGGGGGATTTAGCATTCAGTACTTC.

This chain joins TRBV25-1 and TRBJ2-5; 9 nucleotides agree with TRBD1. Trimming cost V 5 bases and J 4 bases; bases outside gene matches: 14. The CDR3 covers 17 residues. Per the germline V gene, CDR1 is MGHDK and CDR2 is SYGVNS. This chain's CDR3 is CASSFTGGLPTVETQYF. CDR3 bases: TGTGCCAGCAGTTTTACAGGGGGCCTCCCCACCGTAGAGACCCAGTACTTC.

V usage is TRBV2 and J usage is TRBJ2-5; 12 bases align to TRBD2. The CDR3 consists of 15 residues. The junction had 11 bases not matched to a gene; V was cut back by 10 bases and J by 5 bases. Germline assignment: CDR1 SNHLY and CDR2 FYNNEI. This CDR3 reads CATRLAGVHLETQYF. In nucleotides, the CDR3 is TGTGCCACCCGACTAGCGGGAGTACATCTGGAGACCCAGTACTTC.

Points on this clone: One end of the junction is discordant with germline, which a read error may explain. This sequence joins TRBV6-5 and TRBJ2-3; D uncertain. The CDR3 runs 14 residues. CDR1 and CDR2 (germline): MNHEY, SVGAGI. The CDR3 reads CASSYSKGTDTQYF. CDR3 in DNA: TGTGCCAGCAGTTACTCGAAGGGCACCGATACGCAGTATTTT.